The clone carrying this T cell receptor (beta chain) occurred a few times. No antigen is known for it. The CDR3 totals 13 residues. V lost 6 bases, J lost 5 bases, and 12 bases lay in between. CDR1 is SGHRS, CDR2 YFSETQ, per germline. The record originates from a study of beta chain features in type 1 diabetes. As every portion of the isolated RNA was reverse transcribed, the sequencing read expressed TCRB transcripts. Measured with immunoSEQ multiplex PCR; TCRdb has only the in-frame clones, and not every one. Of under 450,000 clones in the sample, more than 11% were seen once. Whole-study findings and limits: People with Type 1 diabetes carried modestly yet significantly shorter TCRB CDR3s in all four CD4+ subsets.

There was one heparinised blood draw per donor, averaging about 116 mL. Markers CD45RO/CCR7/CD25/CD127/CD95/CD27 served to sort CD4+ naive, central memory, regulatory and stem cell-like memory cells. The sequence derives from a man under 40 in good health. The source material was naive CD4+ T cells from blood. This rearrangement joins TRBV5-1 to TRBJ2-4, with D perhaps TRBD1 or TRBD2 (5 bases each). The CDR3 nucleotides read TGCGCCAGCACACGGGACGGTCAAAACATTCAGTACTTC. It yields the protein CASTRDGQNIQYF.